A single count supports the clone carrying this T cell receptor (beta chain). Its antigen is as yet unknown. This sample is drawn from a study of glioma-infiltrating T cells after dendritic cell vaccination. Overall study results and limits: Complete blood and tumor specimen sets were limited to few patients.

The time point was: after dendritic cell vaccination, including at tumor progression/relapse. No glioblastoma patient carried an isocitrate dehydrogenase mutation. The germline V gene has CDR1 MDHEN and CDR2 SYDVKM. Trimming at V came to 2 bases and at J to 6 bases, leaving 2 bases not matched to a gene. CDR3 size: 13 residues. Primers: 60 V beta forward and 13 J beta reverse. Assay used: immunoSEQ multiplex PCR; TCRdb lists only in-frame clones, some missing. This table has 91,000 or so clones, more than 70% appearing once. V is TRBV28 and J is TRBJ1-2; TRBD1 aligns across 8 bases. This receptor was identified in a human donor with glioblastoma. The sequencing used blood, collected after dendritic cell vaccination. The DNA for the CDR3 is TGTGCCAGCAGTTTACTACAGGGGGATGGCTACACCTTC. This encodes CASSLLQGDGYTF.